The 27 T cell receptor beta chains below were found in one sample sequenced in a study of blood T cell repertoires in COVID-19. Data came from immunoSEQ multiplex PCR; TCRdb stores just in-frame clones and leaves some out. This sample has 150,000 to 200,000 clones, with roughly 80% found just once. The specimen sequenced was PBMCs or T cells enriched from blood (not recorded which). Receptors were obtained from a woman in her sixties or seventies with acute COVID-19.

CDR3 nucleotide sequence: TGTGCCAGTAGGACAGATGGTAACTATGGCTACACCTTC. As protein: CASRTDGNYGYTF. V usage is TRBV19 and J usage is TRBJ1-2, with D possibly being TRBD1 (5 bases). The germline V gene encodes CDR1 LNHDA and CDR2 SQIVND (reference sequence). The V end lost 6 bases, the J end lost 1 base, and 9 bases lay between the germline ends. There are 13 residues in the CDR3.

The rearrangement links TRBV3-1 (or the pseudogene TRBV3-2) to TRBJ1-2; D call uncertain. The CDR3 totals 12 residues. CDR1 is LGHDT, CDR2 YNNKEL, per germline (reference sequence). V was pared by 1 base and J by 8 bases, with 8 bases between. The CDR3: CASSQGAQGYTF. The CDR3 coding sequence is TGTGCCAGCAGCCAAGGAGCGCAAGGCTACACCTTC.

The chain recombines TRBV16 with TRBJ1-1, with D maybe TRBD1 (5 bases). From germline, CDR1 is KGHSY and CDR2 FQNENV. The CDR3 is made up of 13 amino acids. Between the trimmed V and J ends, which lost 3 bases and 0 bases, there was a span of 5 bases. CDR3 residues: CASSQGLNTEAFF. In DNA form, the CDR3 reads TGTGCCAGCAGCCAGGGGCTGAACACTGAAGCTTTCTTT.

The chain carries TRBV7-9 and TRBJ2-2; 12 bases are shared with TRBD2. The CDR3 loop spans 16 amino acids. Germline V gene data show CDR1 as SEHNR and CDR2 as FQNEAQ (reference sequence). Trimming at V came to 8 bases and at J to 4 bases, leaving 8 bases not matched to a gene. CDR3 nucleotides: TGTGCCAGCGTCCTAGCGGGAGGGCCGGGCACCGGGGAGCTGTTTTTT. Encoded protein: CASVLAGGPGTGELFF.

The chain combines TRBV19 with TRBJ2-5; 9 bases line up with TRBD2. The CDR3 has 13 residues. Germline V gene sequence: CDR1 LNHDA, CDR2 SQIVND (reference sequence). Trimming at V came to 6 bases and at J to 5 bases, leaving 4 bases not matched to a gene. CDR3 region: CASSRSGRETQYF. Here the CDR3 DNA reads TGTGCCAGTAGCCGAAGCGGGAGGGAGACCCAGTACTTC.

The V gene is TRBV27, the J gene TRBJ1-5, with TRBD1 matching 7 bases. The CDR3 covers 14 residues. Trimming at V came to 3 bases and at J to 3 bases, leaving 2 bases not matched to a gene. Per germline, CDR1 MNHEY and CDR2 SMNVEV (reference sequence). DNA for the CDR3: TGTGCCAGCAGTTTTGGGACAGACAATCAGCCCCAGCATTTT. This sequence encodes CASSFGTDNQPQHF.

This clone was detected a few times. The chain employs TRBV29-1 and TRBJ2-1, with 11 bases that match TRBD1. This CDR3 comprises 13 residues. Germline CDR1 SQVTM, CDR2 ANQGSEA. Trimming took 8 bases from V and 3 from J; bases not matched to a gene: 3. The CDR3 coding sequence is TGCAGCTCCGGGACAGGGGGCTACAATGAGCAGTTCTTC. Translating it yields CSSGTGGYNEQFF.

The rearrangement uses TRBV6-5 and TRBJ1-2; 7 nucleotides line up with TRBD1. The germline CDR1 and CDR2 sequences are MNHEY and SVGAGI. V dropped 7 bases and J dropped 3; count of bases not matched to a gene: 11. This CDR3 is 15 amino acids long. The CDR3 loop is CASTLQGGADYGYTF. The DNA of the CDR3 is TGTGCCAGCACCCTGCAGGGGGGCGCCGACTATGGCTACACCTTC.

In DNA, the CDR3 is TGTGCCAGCAGCCCCCAACTAGCGAGAGAGGGAAGCGATGAGCAGTTCTTC. This translates into CASSPQLAREGSDEQFF. This chain connects TRBV3-1 (or the pseudogene TRBV3-2) to TRBJ2-1, with 7 bases identical to TRBD2. With V trimmed by 4 bases and J by 8 bases, 17 bases remained unmatched. Germline CDR1 is LGHDT and CDR2 is YNNKEL (reference sequence). This CDR3 has 17 amino acids.

This clone has a single count. The V gene is TRBV4-2, the J gene TRBJ2-1; D possibly corresponds to TRBD1 (6 bases). V lost 1 base, J lost 9 bases, and 19 bases lay in between. The CDR3 is 16 amino acids. The V gene's germline CDR1 is LGHNA and CDR2 YNFKEQ. CDR3 sequence reads: CASSQVGTSPTGEQFF. In nucleotides, the CDR3 is TGTGCCAGCAGCCAAGTTGGGACAAGTCCCACCGGTGAGCAGTTCTTC.

V is TRBV4-3 and J is TRBJ1-1; 7 bases match TRBD1. The CDR3 is 13 amino acids. Germline CDR1 and CDR2: LGHNA and YSLEER. V shed 3 bases and J 6 bases; nucleotides not matched to a gene: 4. The CDR3 coding sequence is TGCGCCAGCAGCCAGACCAGGGGGGCTGAAGCTTTCTTT. Translated: CASSQTRGAEAFF.

The chain is built from TRBV19 and TRBJ2-1; perhaps TRBD2 as D (6 bases). The V end was cut by 1 base, the J end by 4 bases, with 17 bases between. This CDR3 has 17 residues. The germline gives CDR1 LNHDA, CDR2 SQIVND (reference sequence). This CDR3 is CASSIGEGERAYNEQFF. Written as DNA, the CDR3 is TGTGCCAGTAGTATAGGAGAAGGGGAGCGGGCGTACAATGAGCAGTTCTTC.

The chain combines TRBV9 with TRBJ1-4, with TRBD1 as a possible D gene (6 bases). Germline V gives CDR1 SGDLS, CDR2 YYNGEE. CDR3 length equals 13 residues. Trimming took off 2 bases at V and 9 bases at J, with 11 bases between the two ends. This CDR3 is CASSVGQGQKLFF. Written as DNA, the CDR3 is TGTGCCAGCAGCGTTGGGCAGGGGCAAAAACTGTTTTTT.

The rearrangement links TRBV24-1 to TRBJ2-7, with D maybe TRBD2 (5 bases). From germline, CDR1 is KGHDR and CDR2 SFDVKD. The CDR3 is 13 amino acids. V was cut by 5 bases and J by 2 bases, with 9 bases left in between. CDR3 nucleotide sequence: TGTGCCACCAGTGGAGGGTTCACCTACGAGCAGTACTTC. Translated: CATSGGFTYEQYF.

CDR3 sequence reads: CASSESRGRPYNEQFF. The CDR3 DNA follows: TGCGCCAGCAGTGAGTCTAGGGGGCGACCCTACAATGAGCAGTTCTTC. The chain joins TRBV10-2 to TRBJ2-1, with TRBD1 matching over 7 bases. This CDR3 is 16 amino acids long. J lost 2 bases, V lost 0 bases, and 4 bases had no gene match. Germline CDR1 WSHSY, CDR2 SAAADI.

The chain joins TRBV7-9 to TRBJ1-3; 8 bases agree with TRBD1. The CDR3 is 16 amino acids. The V gene's germline CDR1 is SEHNR and CDR2 FQNEAQ (reference sequence). V was clipped by 4 bases and J by 0 bases; unmatched bases: 5. In DNA, the CDR3 is TGTGCCAGCAGCTCATGGACAGGGCGCTCTGGAAACACCATATATTTT. Translated, it gives CASSSWTGRSGNTIYF.

The chain links TRBV6-2 or TRBV6-3 to TRBJ1-2; 7 bases map to TRBD1. The junction had 2 bases not matched to a gene; V was cut back by 4 bases and J by 0 bases. The CDR3 is 14 residues long. Germline V gene data show CDR1 as MNHEY and CDR2 as SVGEGT. CDR3 loop: CASSSGTANYGYTF. The CDR3 coding sequence is TGTGCCAGCAGTTCCGGGACAGCTAACTATGGCTACACCTTC.

This clone was observed a single time. V and J are TRBV12-3 or TRBV12-4 and TRBJ2-1; D gene ambiguous. The germline V and J ends were trimmed by 6 bases and 5 bases, with 11 bases remaining between them. The CDR3 is made up of 13 amino acids. For the CDR3, the DNA is TGTGCCAGCAGGCTCCCCAACAACAATGAGCAGTTCTTC. This translates into CASRLPNNNEQFF.

The chain is built from TRBV30 and TRBJ1-2; D is unresolved. The CDR3 consists of 13 residues. Per germline, CDR1 GTSNPN and CDR2 SVGIG (reference sequence). Trimming pared 1 base from V and 4 bases from J, leaving 10 bases between. This CDR3 reads CAWSELLSYGYTF. In DNA form, the CDR3 reads TGTGCCTGGAGTGAACTCCTCTCCTATGGCTACACCTTC.

The table lists this clone with a count of one. The gene calls are TRBV30 and TRBJ2-7, with D tentatively TRBD1 (5 bases). Trimming shortened V by 5 bases and J by 3 bases, and 14 bases separated the two germline ends. Germline V lookup: CDR1 GTSNPN, CDR2 SVGIG (reference sequence). This CDR3 has 13 residues. DNA for the CDR3: TGTGCCTGGGGTATCAGGGCTAACTACGAGCAGTACTTC. Protein sequence: CAWGIRANYEQYF.

The chain couples TRBV5-1 to TRBJ2-1; 11 bases agree with TRBD2. The CDR3 runs to 16 residues. V was pared by 6 bases and J by 7 bases, with 12 bases of the junction left unmatched. CDR1 is SGHRS and CDR2 is YFSETQ in the germline V gene. The CDR3 loop is CASTLLLAGGPNEQFF. For the CDR3, the DNA is TGCGCCAGCACCCTTTTATTAGCGGGAGGGCCTAATGAGCAGTTCTTC.

This clone was detected only once. The chain recombines TRBV27 with TRBJ1-6, with D possibly matching TRBD1 (6 bases). Germline V gives CDR1 MNHEY, CDR2 SMNVEV (reference sequence). The CDR3 extends over 15 amino acids. Trimming cost V 2 bases and J 4 bases, with 9 bases left between them. CDR3 protein: CASSLMDSYNSPLHF. The CDR3 DNA reads as TGTGCCAGCAGTTTAATGGACAGTTATAATTCACCCCTCCACTTT.

Only a few counts were recorded for this clone. The rearrangement uses TRBV19 and TRBJ2-6; D is uncertain. This CDR3 spans 15 amino acids. Deletions cut 7 bases from V and 0 bases from J, with 10 bases between. Germline V gene lookup returns CDR1 LNHDA and CDR2 SQIVND (reference sequence). DNA for the CDR3: TGTGCCAGTACCCCTTACAGCTCTGGGGCCAACGTCCTGACTTTC. Residues: CASTPYSSGANVLTF.

The V and J genes are TRBV5-5 and TRBJ2-3; 8 nucleotides match TRBD2. There are 17 residues in the CDR3. The germline gives CDR1 SGHKS, CDR2 YYEKEE (reference sequence). J lost 2 bases, V lost 1 base, and 9 bases had no gene match. The CDR3 sequence: CASSLKIAGGTTDTQYF. The DNA for the CDR3 is TGTGCCAGCAGCTTGAAGATTGCGGGAGGTACCACAGATACGCAGTATTTT.

The J gene is TRBJ1-1, the V gene TRBV18; D call uncertain. The CDR3 runs to 12 residues. Germline assignment: CDR1 KGHSH and CDR2 LQKENI. V was shortened by 6 bases and J by 0 bases, with 5 bases between the two germline ends. The CDR3 spells CASSRVNTEAFF. Written as DNA, the CDR3 is TGTGCCAGCTCCCGGGTGAACACTGAAGCTTTCTTT.

This rearrangement joins TRBV9 to TRBJ1-6; TRBD1 agrees at 9 bases. The CDR3 is 15 amino acids. With 0 bases clipped from V and 9 bases from J, the junction kept 4 bases outside the gene matches. Germline CDR1 and CDR2: SGDLS and YYNGEE. CDR3 in amino acids: CASSVAVTGGSPLHF. The CDR3 coding sequence is TGTGCCAGCAGCGTAGCTGTGACAGGGGGTTCACCCCTCCACTTT.

V usage is TRBV27 and J usage is TRBJ2-3, with TRBD1 identical over 7 bases. CDR1 is MNHEY and CDR2 is SMNVEV in the germline V gene (reference sequence). V shed 7 bases, J shed 4 bases, and the junction held 11 bases outside the gene matches. The CDR3 covers 15 residues. CDR3 in amino acids: CASIQGGSWADTQYF. DNA for the CDR3: TGTGCCAGCATCCAAGGGGGCTCTTGGGCAGATACGCAGTATTTT.